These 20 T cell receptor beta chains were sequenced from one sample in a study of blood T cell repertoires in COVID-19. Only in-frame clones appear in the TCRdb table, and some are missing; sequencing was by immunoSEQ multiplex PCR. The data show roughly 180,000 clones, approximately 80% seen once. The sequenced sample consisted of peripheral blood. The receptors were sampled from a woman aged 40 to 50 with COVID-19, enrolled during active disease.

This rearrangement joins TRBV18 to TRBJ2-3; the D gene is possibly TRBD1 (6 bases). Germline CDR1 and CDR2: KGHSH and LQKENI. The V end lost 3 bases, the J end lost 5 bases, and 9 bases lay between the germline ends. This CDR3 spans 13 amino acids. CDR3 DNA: TGTGCCAGCTCACCTAAAGGGGGAGATACGCAGTATTTT. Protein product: CASSPKGGDTQYF.

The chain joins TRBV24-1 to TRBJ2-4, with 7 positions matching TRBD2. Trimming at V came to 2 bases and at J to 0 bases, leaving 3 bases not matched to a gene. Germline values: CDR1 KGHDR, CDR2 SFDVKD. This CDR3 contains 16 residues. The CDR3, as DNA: TGTGCCACCAGTGATTCGGGGGGACTAGCCAAAAACATTCAGTACTTC. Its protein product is CATSDSGGLAKNIQYF.

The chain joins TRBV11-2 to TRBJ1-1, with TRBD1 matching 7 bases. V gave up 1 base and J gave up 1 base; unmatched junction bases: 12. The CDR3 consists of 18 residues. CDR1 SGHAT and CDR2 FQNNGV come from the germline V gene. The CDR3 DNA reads TGTGCCAGCAGCTTAGTAATAGTTAGGGGGCCGAAGAACACTGAAGCTTTCTTT. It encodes CASSLVIVRGPKNTEAFF. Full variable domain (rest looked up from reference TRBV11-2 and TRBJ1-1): EAGVAQSPRYKIIEKRQSVAFWCNPISGHATLYWYQQILGQGPKLLIQFQNNGVVDDSQLPKDRFSAERLKGVDSTLKIQPAKLEDSAVYLCASSLVIVRGPKNTEAFFGQGTRLTVV.

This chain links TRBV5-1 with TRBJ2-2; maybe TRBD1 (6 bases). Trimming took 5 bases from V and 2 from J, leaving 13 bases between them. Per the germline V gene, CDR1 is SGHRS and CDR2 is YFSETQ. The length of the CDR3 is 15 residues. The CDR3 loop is CASSKDSLNTGELFF. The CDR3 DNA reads TGCGCCAGCAGTAAGGACAGTCTCAACACCGGGGAGCTGTTTTTT.

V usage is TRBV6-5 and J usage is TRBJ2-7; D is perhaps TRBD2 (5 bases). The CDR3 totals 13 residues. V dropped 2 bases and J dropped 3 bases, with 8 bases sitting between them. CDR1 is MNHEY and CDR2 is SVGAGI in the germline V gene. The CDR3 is CASSYDRDYEQYF. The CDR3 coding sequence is TGTGCCAGCAGTTACGACCGGGACTACGAGCAGTACTTC.

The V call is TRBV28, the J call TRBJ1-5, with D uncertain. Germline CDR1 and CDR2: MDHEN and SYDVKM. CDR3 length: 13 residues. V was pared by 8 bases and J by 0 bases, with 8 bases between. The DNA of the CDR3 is TGTGCCAGCGGCACCCATAGCAATCAGCCCCAGCATTTT. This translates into CASGTHSNQPQHF.

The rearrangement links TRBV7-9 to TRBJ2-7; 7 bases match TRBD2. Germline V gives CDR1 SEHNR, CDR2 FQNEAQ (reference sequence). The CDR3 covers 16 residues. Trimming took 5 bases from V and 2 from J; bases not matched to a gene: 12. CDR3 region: CASSDHKGLAAYEQYF. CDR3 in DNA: TGTGCCAGCAGCGACCACAAGGGGCTAGCGGCCTACGAGCAGTACTTC.

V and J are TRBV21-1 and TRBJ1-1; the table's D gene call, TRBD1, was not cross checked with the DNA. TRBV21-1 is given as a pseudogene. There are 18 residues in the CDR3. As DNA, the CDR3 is TGTGCCAGCAGCAAAGATACCGAGGGGGAAGGGGTGAACACTGAAGCTTTCTTT. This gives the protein CASSKDTEGEGVNTEAFF.

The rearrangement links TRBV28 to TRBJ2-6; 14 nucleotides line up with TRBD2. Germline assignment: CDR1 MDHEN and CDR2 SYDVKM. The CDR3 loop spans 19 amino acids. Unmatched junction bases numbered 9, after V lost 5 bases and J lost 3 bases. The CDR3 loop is CASSLPGLAGVGGANVLTF. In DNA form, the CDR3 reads TGTGCCAGCAGTCTTCCGGGACTAGCGGGAGTTGGTGGGGCCAACGTCCTGACTTTC.

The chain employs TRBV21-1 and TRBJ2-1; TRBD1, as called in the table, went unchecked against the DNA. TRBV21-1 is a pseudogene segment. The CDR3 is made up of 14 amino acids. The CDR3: CAYIGQGSYNEQFF. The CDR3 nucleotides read TGTGCCTACATCGGACAGGGCTCCTACAATGAGCAGTTCTTC.

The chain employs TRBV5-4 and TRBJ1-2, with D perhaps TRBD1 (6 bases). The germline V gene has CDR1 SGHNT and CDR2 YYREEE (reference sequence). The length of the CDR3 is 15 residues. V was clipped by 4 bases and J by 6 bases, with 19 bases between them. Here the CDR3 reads CASSLAIAGAHGYTF. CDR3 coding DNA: TGTGCCAGCAGCCTGGCAATTGCAGGGGCGCATGGCTACACCTTC.

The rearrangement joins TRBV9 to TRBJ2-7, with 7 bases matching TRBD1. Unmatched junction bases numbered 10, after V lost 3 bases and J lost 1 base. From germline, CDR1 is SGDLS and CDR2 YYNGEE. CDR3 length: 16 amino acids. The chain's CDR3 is CASSAQTGLKSYEQYF. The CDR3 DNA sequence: TGTGCCAGCAGCGCCCAGACAGGGCTAAAATCCTACGAGCAGTACTTC.

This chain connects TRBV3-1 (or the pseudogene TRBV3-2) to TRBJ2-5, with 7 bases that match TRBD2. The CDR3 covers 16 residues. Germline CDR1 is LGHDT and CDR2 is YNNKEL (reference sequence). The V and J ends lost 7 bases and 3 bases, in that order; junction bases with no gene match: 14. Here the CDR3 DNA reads TGTGCCAGCACCCCTTCCGCCTGGGGGAGGGAAGAGACCCAGTACTTC. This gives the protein CASTPSAWGREETQYF.

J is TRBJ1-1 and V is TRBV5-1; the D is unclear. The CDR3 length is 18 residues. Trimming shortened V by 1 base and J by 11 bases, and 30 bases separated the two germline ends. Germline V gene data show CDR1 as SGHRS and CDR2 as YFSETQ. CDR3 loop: CASSLLVLTRGPNNLAFF. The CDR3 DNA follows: TGCGCCAGCAGCTTGTTGGTTCTAACAAGAGGTCCAAACAATTTGGCTTTCTTT. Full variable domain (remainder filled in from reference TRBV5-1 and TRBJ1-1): KAGVTQTPRYLIKTRGQQVTLSCSPISGHRSVSWYQQTPGQGLQFLFEYFSETQRNKGNFPGRFSGRQFSNSRSEMNVSTLELGDSALYLCASSLLVLTRGPNNLAFFGQGTRLTVV.

Here the CDR3 DNA reads TGTGCCGGAGGGAGGGACACCATATATTTT. Residues: CAGGRDTIYF. The chain uses TRBV19 and TRBJ1-3; the D is unclear. CDR3 length: 10 residues. Germline-derived CDR1 and CDR2 are LNHDA and SQIVND (reference sequence). V lost 11 bases and J lost 8, with 10 bases in between.

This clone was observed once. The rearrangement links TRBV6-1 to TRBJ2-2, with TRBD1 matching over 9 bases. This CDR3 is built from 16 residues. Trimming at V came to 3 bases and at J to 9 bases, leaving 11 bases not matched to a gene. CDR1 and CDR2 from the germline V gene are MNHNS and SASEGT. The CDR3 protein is CASSETGTGMSRELFF. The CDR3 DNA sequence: TGTGCCAGCAGTGAGACCGGGACAGGGATGTCGCGGGAGCTGTTTTTT.

CDR3 DNA sequence: TGTGCCAGCAGCCAAGAACTGCGATCCTACGAGCAGTACTTC. Protein: CASSQELRSYEQYF. V usage is TRBV4-2 and J usage is TRBJ2-7; no clear D. Trimming left V 0 bases short and J 1 base short, with 7 bases between. Germline V gene data show CDR1 as LGHNA and CDR2 as YNFKEQ. The length of the CDR3 is 14 residues.

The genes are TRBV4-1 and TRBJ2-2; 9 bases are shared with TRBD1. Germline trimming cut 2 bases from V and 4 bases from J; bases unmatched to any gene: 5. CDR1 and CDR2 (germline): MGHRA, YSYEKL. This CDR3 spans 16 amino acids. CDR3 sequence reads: CASSQLDRGATGELFF. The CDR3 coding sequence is TGCGCCAGCAGCCAATTGGACAGGGGCGCCACCGGGGAGCTGTTTTTT.

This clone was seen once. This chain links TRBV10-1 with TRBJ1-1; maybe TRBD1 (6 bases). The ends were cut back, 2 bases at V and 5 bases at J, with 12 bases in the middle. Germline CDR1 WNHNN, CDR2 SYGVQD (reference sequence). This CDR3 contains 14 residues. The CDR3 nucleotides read TGCGCCAGCAGTGAGGATAAGGGGGTAACTGAAGCTTTCTTT. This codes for CASSEDKGVTEAFF.

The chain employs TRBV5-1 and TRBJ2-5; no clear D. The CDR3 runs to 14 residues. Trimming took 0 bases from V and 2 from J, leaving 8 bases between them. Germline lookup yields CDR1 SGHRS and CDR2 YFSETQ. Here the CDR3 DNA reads TGCGCCAGCAGCTTGGGGCAGGCTCAAGAGACCCAGTACTTC. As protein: CASSLGQAQETQYF.